The 32 T cell receptor beta chains reported below all come from one sample, sequenced in a study of CD8 T cells in ankylosing spondylitis. No antigen has been assigned to these receptors. Broader study findings: Several highly homologous variants formed a TCR beta motif that appeared characteristic of ankylosing spondylitis blood.

From the 5' RACE reads, TCRdb called clonotypes with MiXCR, one entry per CDR3 protein. The sample has about 800,000 distinct CDR3 sequences, about an eighth seen once; the top ten hold around 0.51%. Specimen: blood, either unsorted or a sorted T cell fraction (not recorded which). These receptors came from a male donor with ankylosing spondylitis.

The genes are TRBV6-2 or TRBV6-3 and TRBJ1-2, with D hard to call. The germline V gene encodes CDR1 MNHEY and CDR2 SVGEGT. There are 14 residues in the CDR3. Deletions cut 5 bases from V and 2 bases from J, with 12 bases between. The CDR3: CASSPLSENYGYTF. CDR3 sequence (DNA): TGTGCCAGCAGTCCCCTTTCGGAGAACTATGGCTACACCTTC.

J is TRBJ2-1 and V is TRBV12-3 or TRBV12-4; D is ambiguous. The CDR3 sequence is 13 residues long. Trimming pared 1 base from V and 5 bases from J, leaving 6 bases between. CDR3 DNA: TGTGCCAGCAGTTTAGTGTTGGACAATGAGCAGTTCTTC. Its protein product is CASSLVLDNEQFF.

The V call is TRBV6-2 or TRBV6-3, the J call TRBJ2-1; D possibly corresponds to TRBD2 (5 bases). The length of the CDR3 is 20 residues. Germline values: CDR1 MNHEY, CDR2 SVGEGT. The ends were cut back, 2 bases at V and 4 bases at J, with 27 bases in the middle. This chain's CDR3 is CASSYLDSRWGYAKYNEQFF. CDR3 DNA sequence: TGTGCCAGCAGTTACCTGGACTCGAGATGGGGTTATGCGAAGTACAATGAGCAGTTCTTC.

The chain is built from TRBV11-2 and TRBJ1-6; D not resolved. The CDR3 is 13 residues long. Trimming removed 5 bases at V and 9 bases at J, with 11 bases between. Germline V CDR1 and CDR2: SGHAT, FQNNGV. This CDR3 is CASSPEGVSPLHF. In DNA form, the CDR3 reads TGTGCCAGCAGCCCCGAGGGTGTTTCACCCCTCCACTTT.

The chain recombines TRBV4-2 with TRBJ2-3; D uncertain. The CDR3 runs 15 residues. Germline values: CDR1 LGHNA, CDR2 YNFKEQ. The V and J ends lost 0 bases and 0 bases respectively, with 7 bases between them. This CDR3 reads CASSQEKLSTDTQYF. The CDR3 DNA is TGTGCCAGCAGCCAAGAGAAATTAAGCACAGATACGCAGTATTTT.

The CDR3 sequence: CASSQVRDSTEAFF. The CDR3 region has the DNA TGTGCCAGCAGCCAAGTCAGGGATTCGACTGAAGCTTTCTTT. The chain uses TRBV4-2 and TRBJ1-1; D is possibly TRBD1 (5 bases). Trimming took off 1 base at V and 5 bases at J, with 11 bases between the two ends. The germline gives CDR1 LGHNA, CDR2 YNFKEQ. CDR3 length: 14 amino acids.

V gene TRBV4-3 combines with J gene TRBJ2-4; perhaps TRBD2 as D (6 bases). The V gene lost 4 bases and the J gene lost 3 bases, with 22 bases spanning the gap. Per the germline V gene, CDR1 is LGHNA and CDR2 is YSLEER. The CDR3 extends over 18 amino acids. CDR3 sequence: CASSLALLPPEGKNIQYF. DNA for the CDR3: TGCGCCAGCAGCCTCGCCTTGCTGCCACCGGAGGGCAAAAACATTCAGTACTTC.

The genes are TRBV7-2 and TRBJ2-3, with 7 bases that match TRBD2. The CDR3 length is 14 residues. J was trimmed by 6 bases and V by 2 bases; bases with no gene match: 5. Per the germline V gene, CDR1 is SGHTA and CDR2 is FQGNSA. The CDR3 DNA sequence: TGTGCCAGCAGCTTACTCCCGGGGGGTGATACGCAGTATTTT. Protein product: CASSLLPGGDTQYF.

The table lists this clonotype with a few counts. The chain combines TRBV7-2 with TRBJ2-2; D possibly uses TRBD1 or TRBD2 (5 bases each). There are 16 residues in the CDR3. Germline CDR1 reads SGHTA; CDR2 reads FQGNSA. The V end lost 6 bases, the J end lost 4 bases, and 18 bases lay between the germline ends. CDR3 sequence: CASSRRSGILTGELFF. The CDR3 bases are TGTGCCAGCAGTCGGAGGTCAGGGATTCTCACCGGGGAGCTGTTTTTT.

This clonotype was observed at least ten times. The chain is built from TRBV12-3 or TRBV12-4 and TRBJ2-3; D not resolved. This CDR3 is built from 14 residues. The germline V and J ends were trimmed by 3 bases and 3 bases, with 10 bases remaining between them. Written as DNA, the CDR3 is TGTGCCAGCAGTTTGTACATGAGGACAGATACGCAGTATTTT. This gives the protein CASSLYMRTDTQYF.

This clonotype was observed a handful of times. The gene calls are TRBV11-2 and TRBJ2-5, with D possibly TRBD1 on 5 matching bases. This CDR3 comprises 14 residues. CDR1 and CDR2 from the germline V gene are SGHAT and FQNNGV. Trimming removed 5 bases at V and 4 bases at J, with 14 bases between. The CDR3 loop is CASSPQGTRETQYF. CDR3 sequence (DNA): TGTGCCAGCAGCCCGCAGGGAACCAGAGAGACCCAGTACTTC.

The chain has TRBV6-1 and TRBJ2-1; tentative D call: TRBD1 (5 bases). The V gene's germline CDR1 is MNHNS and CDR2 SASEGT. V lost 9 bases to trimming and J lost 4 bases, with 22 bases between them. The CDR3 runs to 16 residues. The CDR3 sequence: CASQWGVAETYNEQFF. In nucleotides, the CDR3 is TGTGCCAGTCAGTGGGGCGTGGCGGAAACTTACAATGAGCAGTTCTTC.

This clonotype has just a few counts. This chain joins TRBV20-1 and TRBJ2-1; D is perhaps TRBD2 (6 bases). The CDR3 runs 16 residues. Germline V CDR1 and CDR2: DFQATT, SNEGSKA (reference sequence). With 0 bases removed from V and 3 bases from J, the gap between germline ends came to 15 bases. CDR3 coding DNA: TGCAGTGCTAGAGATCGGGGCACTAGCCGCTACAATGAGCAGTTCTTC. Protein sequence: CSARDRGTSRYNEQFF.

This clonotype was counted a few times. The chain joins TRBV20-1 to TRBJ2-3; 11 bases match TRBD2. Germline loops: CDR1 DFQATT, CDR2 SNEGSKA (reference sequence). This CDR3 contains 16 residues. Germline trimming cut 4 bases from V and 3 bases from J; bases unmatched to any gene: 9. CDR3 nucleotides: TGCAGTGCTATACGACTAGCGGGGTGGGGAACAGATACGCAGTATTTT. Amino acid sequence: CSAIRLAGWGTDTQYF.

This clonotype has ten or more counts. This chain connects TRBV5-5 to TRBJ2-1, with D hard to call. The V gene lost 0 bases and the J gene lost 0 bases, with 7 bases spanning the gap. The CDR3 loop spans 15 amino acids. CDR1 SGHKS and CDR2 YYEKEE come from the germline V gene (reference sequence). CDR3 in DNA: TGTGCCAGCAGCTTGGCTCCAGCCTCCTACAATGAGCAGTTCTTC. Translation: CASSLAPASYNEQFF.

This chain connects TRBV29-1 to TRBJ1-5, with a possible D match to TRBD1 (6 bases). The V end lost 8 bases, the J end lost 6 bases, and 20 bases lay between the germline ends. CDR3 length equals 14 residues. Germline CDR1 SQVTM, CDR2 ANQGSEA. CDR3 sequence: CSILIGGGGQPQHF. CDR3 nucleotide sequence: TGCAGCATTCTGATAGGGGGGGGAGGTCAGCCCCAGCATTTT.

This clonotype showed up just a few times. The chain employs TRBV7-2 and TRBJ2-1; no definite D call. CDR1 and CDR2 (germline): SGHTA, FQGNSA. This CDR3 contains 15 residues. V was clipped by 0 bases and J by 0 bases, with 6 bases between them. The CDR3 is CASSLAVPSYNEQFF. The CDR3 DNA reads TGTGCCAGCAGCTTAGCGGTACCCTCCTACAATGAGCAGTTCTTC. Full variable domain (remainder filled in from reference TRBV7-2 and TRBJ2-1): GAGVSQSPSNKVTEKGKDVELRCDPISGHTALYWYRQSLGQGLEFLIYFQGNSAPDKSGLPSDRFSAERTGGSVSTLTIQRTQQEDSAVYLCASSLAVPSYNEQFFGPGTRLTVL.

With regard to this clonotype: The CDR3 does not end in the conserved phenylalanine or tryptophan, so this is likely a read error. This sequence joins TRBV20-1 and TRBJ2-7, with D possibly matching TRBD2 (6 bases). The CDR3 totals 13 residues. V was cut by 6 bases and J by 5 bases, with 17 bases left in between. Germline V gene data show CDR1 as DFQATT and CDR2 as SNEGSKA (reference sequence). CDR3 bases: TGCAGTGCAACCTCCGGGAGCGTCAACGAGCAGTACCTC. Residues: CSATSGSVNEQYL.

The chain combines TRBV11-3 with TRBJ1-1; D gene uncertain. The germline V and J ends were trimmed by 1 base and 9 bases, with 9 bases remaining between them. This CDR3 spans 12 amino acids. The germline V gene has CDR1 SGHNT and CDR2 YENEEA. CDR3 nucleotide sequence: TGTGCCAGCAGCTTAGGGCCCGGTCAAGCTTTCTTT. This translates into CASSLGPGQAFF.

The chain uses TRBV20-1 and TRBJ1-6; D perhaps matches TRBD1 (5 bases). The CDR3 sequence is 17 residues long. V lost 0 bases and J lost 7, with 19 bases in between. Germline loops: CDR1 DFQATT, CDR2 SNEGSKA (reference sequence). Here the CDR3 DNA reads TGCAGTGCTAGAGATAAAGGTTCTAACAGGCCAAATTCACCCCTCCACTTT. Translated, it gives CSARDKGSNRPNSPLHF.

In this sample, this clonotype turned up a few times. The rearrangement links TRBV6-1 to TRBJ1-6, with TRBD1 matching over 7 bases. V shed 6 bases and J 10 bases; nucleotides not matched to a gene: 12. This CDR3 contains 15 residues. Germline V gene lookup returns CDR1 MNHNS and CDR2 SASEGT. CDR3 coding DNA: TGTGCCAGCAGCGGAATTACAGGGGATCGCTCACCCCTCCACTTT. Protein: CASSGITGDRSPLHF.

The rearrangement joins TRBV20-1 to TRBJ1-5; 7 bases align to TRBD1. Germline V lookup: CDR1 DFQATT, CDR2 SNEGSKA (reference sequence). Germline trimming cut 4 bases from V and 9 bases from J; bases unmatched to any gene: 9. The CDR3 runs 13 residues. CDR3 in DNA: TGCAGTGCTAACGGACAGGCGGCGTCGCCCCAGCATTTT. Amino acids: CSANGQAASPQHF.

V and J are TRBV27 and TRBJ2-3; D is undetermined. The germline gives CDR1 MNHEY, CDR2 SMNVEV (reference sequence). The CDR3 is 13 residues long. Trimming pared 5 bases from V and 4 bases from J, leaving 10 bases between. The CDR3 reads CASSNRWADTQYF. The CDR3 DNA reads TGTGCCAGCAGTAATCGCTGGGCAGATACGCAGTATTTT.

This clonotype was recorded at least ten times. A read error may account for a junction end that differs from germline. V usage is TRBV7-6 and J usage is TRBJ2-7; D remains unclear. Germline values: CDR1 SGHVS, CDR2 FNYEAQ. The CDR3 runs 15 residues. The CDR3: CASSLRRGPSNEQYF. As DNA, the CDR3 is TGTGCCAGCAGCTTACGGAGAGGCCCCTCCAACGAGCAGTACTTC.

This clonotype occurred a few times. CDR3 residues: CASSPGLIAGTQYF. In nucleotides, the CDR3 is TGTGCCAGCAGCCCCGGACTTATTGCCGGGACCCAGTACTTC. This sequence joins TRBV11-2 and TRBJ2-5; D is perhaps TRBD2 (5 bases). Trimming took 5 bases from V and 7 from J, leaving 17 bases between them. Per the germline V gene, CDR1 is SGHAT and CDR2 is FQNNGV. This CDR3 contains 14 residues.

Only a few counts were recorded for this clonotype. The chain joins TRBV15 to TRBJ1-1; a possible D gene is TRBD1 (6 bases). CDR3 size: 14 residues. Trimming stripped 2 bases from V and 2 bases from J, with 9 bases between. From germline, CDR1 is LNHNV and CDR2 YYDKDF (reference sequence). As DNA, the CDR3 is TGTGCCACCAGCAGACAGGGGTCTAACACTGAAGCTTTCTTT. This translates into CATSRQGSNTEAFF. Full variable domain (remainder filled in from reference TRBV15 and TRBJ1-1): DAMVIQNPRYQVTQFGKPVTLSCSQTLNHNVMYWYQQKSSQAPKLLFHYYDKDFNNEADTPDNFQSRRPNTSFCFLDIRSPGLGDTAMYLCATSRQGSNTEAFFGQGTRLTVV.

The J gene is TRBJ1-5, the V gene TRBV6-5; D might be TRBD1 (6 bases). The CDR3 spans 15 residues. The germline CDR1 and CDR2 sequences are MNHEY and SVGAGI. Deletions cut 6 bases from V and 6 bases from J, with 18 bases between. CDR3 loop: CASSGVAGVSQPQHF. The DNA of the CDR3 is TGTGCCAGCAGCGGTGTAGCAGGGGTTTCTCAGCCCCAGCATTTT.

The chain carries TRBV2 and TRBJ2-1; D is unclear. Looked up from germline, CDR1 is SNHLY and CDR2 is FYNNEI. The CDR3 contains 13 residues. V gave up 0 bases and J gave up 12 bases, with 12 bases separating them. CDR3 sequence (DNA): TGTGCCAGCAGTGAAGCGCTGATCCCGGGGCAGTTCTTC. This encodes CASSEALIPGQFF.

This clonotype was found a few times. This chain connects TRBV20-1 to TRBJ2-5, with D perhaps being TRBD1 or TRBD2 (6 bases each). The germline gives CDR1 DFQATT, CDR2 SNEGSKA (reference sequence). The CDR3 consists of 12 residues. Trimming removed 5 bases at V and 5 bases at J, with 12 bases between. CDR3 in DNA: TGCAGTGCTGGGGGGCTCGGGGAGACCCAGTACTTC. This codes for CSAGGLGETQYF.

This clonotype was detected ten times or more. The V and J genes are TRBV11-2 and TRBJ1-4, with TRBD1 identical over 10 bases. This CDR3 has 14 amino acids. Germline assignment: CDR1 SGHAT and CDR2 FQNNGV. The trim removed 5 bases at V and 5 bases at J, leaving 2 bases unmatched. The CDR3: CASSQDRGNEKLFF. The CDR3 DNA reads as TGTGCCAGCAGCCAGGACAGGGGGAATGAAAAACTGTTTTTT.

This clonotype was seen ten or more times. The chain recombines TRBV5-1 with TRBJ2-7, with 10 bases identical to TRBD1. Germline assignment: CDR1 SGHRS and CDR2 YFSETQ. V was clipped by 5 bases and J by 6 bases; unmatched bases: 5. The CDR3 contains 13 residues. This CDR3 is CASSIGQGGEQYF. CDR3 sequence (DNA): TGCGCCAGCAGTATCGGACAGGGGGGCGAGCAGTACTTC.

The table lists this clonotype with a count of one. This chain joins TRBV2 and TRBJ1-2; possible D gene TRBD1, 6 bases. This CDR3 is built from 14 residues. Germline lookup yields CDR1 SNHLY and CDR2 FYNNEI. Trimming removed 7 bases at V and 7 bases at J, with 19 bases between. CDR3 bases: TGTGCCAGCACCCCCGGCGGGGCCAGGGGTGGCTACACCTTC. Amino acids: CASTPGGARGGYTF.